Listed here are 30 T cell receptor beta chains from one sample, sequenced in a study of cytomegalovirus exposure and HLA in healthy donors. Vbeta (60) and Jbeta (13) primers were used in the PCR. Using immunoSEQ multiplex PCR, the repertoire was profiled, and TCRdb retains in-frame clones only, with some absent. The sample records about 160,000 clones, 68% being singletons. Sequences were obtained from PBMCs. All receptors derive from a young woman in good health and CMV-seropositive.

V and J are TRBV2 and TRBJ2-1, with D unclear. CDR1 and CDR2 (germline): SNHLY, FYNNEI. The CDR3 extends over 15 amino acids. The ends were cut back, 5 bases at V and 3 bases at J, with 14 bases in the middle. The CDR3 bases are TGTGCCAGCAGTAATATTGCGTACGGCTACAATGAGCAGTTCTTC. Translation: CASSNIAYGYNEQFF.

The gene calls are TRBV27 and TRBJ2-5; 9 positions match TRBD2. With the DNA end fitting TRBJ2-7 better, the J assignment may be wrong. The CDR3 consists of 13 residues. Germline CDR1 is MNHEY and CDR2 is SMNVEV (reference sequence). CDR3 sequence reads: CASSPSGAYEQYF. CDR3 sequence (DNA): TGTGCCAGCAGCCCTAGCGGGGCCTACGAGCAGTACTTC.

The chain's CDR3 is CASSFGTRDSGGYTF. The CDR3 coding sequence is TGTGCCAGCAGCTTTGGAACCCGGGATAGCGGTGGCTACACCTTC. This chain uses TRBV7-6 with TRBJ1-2; D remains ambiguous. With 3 bases removed from V and 7 bases from J, the gap between germline ends came to 18 bases. Germline V gene lookup returns CDR1 SGHVS and CDR2 FNYEAQ. The CDR3 consists of 15 residues.

This clone was observed a handful of times. This chain links TRBV7-2 with TRBJ2-3, with 7 bases that match TRBD2. This CDR3 is built from 15 residues. The junction had 12 bases not matched to a gene; V was cut back by 1 base and J by 11 bases. Per the germline V gene, CDR1 is SGHTA and CDR2 is FQGNSA. The CDR3 here is CASSLGWGGTGGQYF. The CDR3 DNA sequence: TGTGCCAGCAGCTTAGGGTGGGGTGGCACGGGGGGGCAGTATTTT.

A few counts support this clone. The genes are TRBV6-6 and TRBJ1-2; D unresolved. The CDR3 covers 10 residues. The germline CDR1 and CDR2 sequences are MNHNY and SVGAGI (reference sequence). V was clipped by 5 bases and J by 5 bases, with 3 bases between them. CDR3 coding DNA: TGTGCCAGCAGTCATTATGGCTACACCTTC. Its protein is CASSHYGYTF.

In its sample, this clone is medium-sized. The chain couples TRBV18 to TRBJ2-4; D is unresolved. Germline V gene lookup returns CDR1 KGHSH and CDR2 LQKENI. CDR3 length: 14 amino acids. Deletions cut 6 bases from V and 8 bases from J, with 17 bases between. CDR3 nucleotide sequence: TGTGCCAGCTCCCCGACCGGGTATTTCGACATTCAGTACTTC. It translates to CASSPTGYFDIQYF. The full variable domain, completed using reference TRBV18 and TRBJ2-4, is NAGVMQNPRHLVRRRGQEARLRCSPMKGHSHVYWYRQLPEEGLKFMVYLQKENIIDESGMPKERFSAEFPKEGPSILRIQQVVRGDSAAYFCASSPTGYFDIQYFGAGTRLSVL.

This rearrangement joins TRBV9 to TRBJ2-5; TRBD1 agrees at 8 bases. The germline gives CDR1 SGDLS, CDR2 YYNGEE. The CDR3 runs to 16 residues. The V segment lost 0 bases and the J segment 5 bases; nucleotides outside the gene matches: 9. Written as DNA, the CDR3 is TGTGCCAGCAGCGTAGATTTGGGGACAGGTAGGGAGACCCAGTACTTC. Its translation is CASSVDLGTGRETQYF.

The chain employs TRBV5-6 and TRBJ1-2; no clear D. Trimming stripped 7 bases from V and 1 base from J, with 14 bases between. This CDR3 contains 14 residues. In germline, CDR1 is SGHDT, CDR2 YYEEEE. The CDR3 DNA follows: TGTGCCAGCTCCACCTGGAGGATTAACTATGGCTACACCTTC. Its translation: CASSTWRINYGYTF. Supplemented by reference TRBV5-6 and TRBJ1-2, the full variable domain reads DAGVTQSPTHLIKTRGQQVTLRCSPKSGHDTVSWYQQALGQGPQFIFQYYEEEERQRGNFPDRFSGHQFPNYSSELNVNALLLGDSALYLCASSTWRINYGYTFGSGTRLTVV.

Of note for this clone: Other DNA variants within this sample encode the same CDR3. The rearrangement links TRBV7-3 to TRBJ2-2; TRBD1 matches 9 bases. J lost 3 bases, V lost 6 bases, and 2 bases had no gene match. The V gene's germline CDR1 is SGHTA and CDR2 FQGTGA. CDR3 size: 14 residues. Here the CDR3 reads CASSRTGDTGELFF. In DNA form, the CDR3 reads TGTGCCAGCAGTAGGACAGGGGACACCGGGGAGCTGTTTTTT.

As regards this clone: Since the CDR3 does not end with the conserved phenylalanine or tryptophan, this likely comes from a read error. The V gene is TRBV28, the J gene TRBJ1-2, with 7 bases fitting TRBD1. V lost 10 bases to trimming and J lost 2 bases; unmatched junction nucleotides: 16. Germline V gives CDR1 MDHEN, CDR2 SYDVKM. This CDR3 region has 16 residues. This chain's CDR3 is CAIQPSQTGTNYGYTV. CDR3 nucleotides: TGTGCCATACAGCCATCCCAGACAGGGACCAACTATGGCTACACCGTC.

The chain links TRBV27 to TRBJ1-1; D is perhaps TRBD1 (5 bases). The CDR3 is 13 amino acids. V lost 5 bases and J 6 bases, leaving 13 bases between the germline ends. Germline loops: CDR1 MNHEY, CDR2 SMNVEV (reference sequence). The CDR3 coding sequence is TGTGCCAGCAGTCGGGAGGGGTCGGCTGAAGCTTTCTTT. Translating gives CASSREGSAEAFF.

This clone appeared a few times. The gene calls are TRBV10-3 and TRBJ2-3; 9 nucleotides line up with TRBD2. This CDR3 contains 17 residues. V shed 3 bases and J 2 bases; nucleotides not matched to a gene: 9. Germline V lookup: CDR1 ENHRY, CDR2 SYGVKD. This CDR3 reads CAISDREAGGLTDTQYF. CDR3 DNA sequence: TGTGCCATCAGTGATCGGGAAGCGGGGGGACTCACAGATACGCAGTATTTT.

The V gene is TRBV11-2, the J gene TRBJ2-1, with 12 bases fitting TRBD2. The CDR3 sequence is 14 residues long. The V and J ends lost 5 bases and 7 bases, in that order; junction bases with no gene match: 3. Germline V lookup: CDR1 SGHAT, CDR2 FQNNGV. The CDR3 DNA follows: TGTGCCAGCAGCACGACTAGCGGGAGTAATGAGCAGTTCTTC. It codes for CASSTTSGSNEQFF.

J is TRBJ2-2 and V is TRBV7-8; 8 bases agree with TRBD1. The J call is in doubt because the DNA end fits TRBJ1-3 better. This CDR3 has 13 amino acids. Per germline, CDR1 SGHVS and CDR2 FQNEAQ. This CDR3 reads CASSANQDRAIYF. The CDR3 region has the DNA TGTGCCAGCAGCGCCAACCAGGACAGGGCCATATATTTT.

The chain recombines TRBV10-1 with TRBJ1-1; the match to TRBD1 covers 7 bases. CDR1 is WNHNN, CDR2 SYGVQD, per germline (reference sequence). The CDR3 consists of 14 residues. After removal of 3 bases from V and 3 bases from J, the junction contained 4 bases not matched to a gene. The CDR3 DNA is TGCGCCAGCAGTGACCACAGGGGTGACACTGAAGCTTTCTTT. Its translation is CASSDHRGDTEAFF.

This clone was detected a few times. The chain recombines TRBV27 with TRBJ2-3; weak D call: TRBD2 (5 bases). The CDR3 sequence is 14 residues long. The V and J ends lost 6 bases and 2 bases respectively, with 12 bases between them. In germline, CDR1 is MNHEY, CDR2 SMNVEV (reference sequence). CDR3 amino acids: CASSWESPTDTQYF. In nucleotides, the CDR3 is TGTGCCAGCAGCTGGGAGTCCCCCACAGATACGCAGTATTTT.

V gene TRBV15 combines with J gene TRBJ1-2; 7 bases match TRBD1. CDR1 and CDR2 (germline): LNHNV, YYDKDF (reference sequence). V was clipped by 3 bases and J by 6 bases; unmatched bases: 7. This CDR3 comprises 14 residues. The CDR3 DNA sequence: TGTGCCACCAGCAGTACTACAGGGGAGGATGGCTACACCTTC. Translation: CATSSTTGEDGYTF.

The chain uses TRBV11-2 and TRBJ1-1; D call uncertain. Germline values: CDR1 SGHAT, CDR2 FQNNGV. This CDR3 is built from 13 residues. Trimming cost V 2 bases and J 4 bases, with 8 bases left between them. The CDR3 DNA is TGTGCCAGCAGCTTAACATCCTCCACTGAAGCTTTCTTT. Protein: CASSLTSSTEAFF.

V and J are TRBV14 and TRBJ2-3; D is uncertain. The V end lost 5 bases, the J end lost 2 bases, and 2 bases lay between the germline ends. The CDR3 covers 11 residues. The germline CDR1 and CDR2 sequences are SGHDN and FVKESK. The CDR3 DNA reads TGTGCCAGCAGCTACACAGATACGCAGTATTTT. Its protein is CASSYTDTQYF.

This chain connects TRBV5-1 to TRBJ1-5; the D gene is possibly TRBD1 (5 bases). The germline V gene has CDR1 SGHRS and CDR2 YFSETQ. This CDR3 is 16 amino acids long. V was trimmed by 4 bases and J by 2 bases, leaving 16 bases between them. The CDR3 spells CASSPGPSRGNQPQHF. CDR3 bases: TGCGCCAGCAGCCCTGGGCCATCCAGGGGCAATCAGCCCCAGCATTTT.

The chain uses TRBV5-4 and TRBJ2-7; a possible D gene is TRBD1 (6 bases). Trimming removed 4 bases from V and 2 bases from J, with 13 bases in between. The CDR3 extends over 14 amino acids. Germline V CDR1 and CDR2: SGHNT, YYREEE (reference sequence). The CDR3 nucleotides read TGTGCCAGCAGCCGGATGACAGGTCCCTACGAGCAGTACTTC. Translating gives CASSRMTGPYEQYF. Full variable domain (outside the CDR3, taken from reference TRBV5-4 and TRBJ2-7): ETGVTQSPTHLIKTRGQQVTLRCSSQSGHNTVSWYQQALGQGPQFIFQYYREEENGRGNFPPRFSGLQFPNYSSELNVNALELDDSALYLCASSRMTGPYEQYFGPGTRLTVT.

The genes are TRBV5-6 and TRBJ2-2; 7 nucleotides match TRBD1. The CDR3 runs to 15 residues. Germline V gene lookup returns CDR1 SGHDT and CDR2 YYEEEE. Trimming took 5 bases from V and 6 from J; bases not matched to a gene: 10. For the CDR3, the DNA is TGTGCCAGCAGGGGCAGGGGGAGAGTCGCCGGGGAGCTGTTTTTT. This gives the protein CASRGRGRVAGELFF.

The V and J genes are TRBV4-2 and TRBJ1-1; the D is unclear. The germline V and J ends were trimmed by 1 base and 5 bases, with 11 bases remaining between them. The germline V gene encodes CDR1 LGHNA and CDR2 YNFKEQ. The CDR3 is made up of 14 amino acids. The CDR3 bases are TGTGCCAGCAGCCAAGGGCCGTCGGGGACTGAAGCTTTCTTT. It yields the protein CASSQGPSGTEAFF.

The CDR3 DNA reads as TGTGCCAGCTCACCTAGGTTGCAGGTGGAAGGCTACACCTTC. It yields the protein CASSPRLQVEGYTF. The V gene is TRBV18, the J gene TRBJ1-2; D gene unclear. The ends were cut back, 3 bases at V and 8 bases at J, with 16 bases in the middle. In germline, CDR1 is KGHSH, CDR2 LQKENI. CDR3 length: 14 amino acids.

This rearrangement joins TRBV6-1 to TRBJ1-1, with D perhaps TRBD1 (6 bases). V was pared by 7 bases and J by 1 base, with 13 bases between. CDR3 length equals 14 residues. Germline lookup yields CDR1 MNHNS and CDR2 SASEGT. CDR3 in amino acids: CASKSGVSNTEAFF. Written as DNA, the CDR3 is TGTGCCAGCAAATCAGGGGTATCGAACACTGAAGCTTTCTTT.

This clone was seen a few times. V and J are TRBV27 and TRBJ2-7; TRBD2 matches at 7 bases. V dropped 2 bases and J dropped 2; count of bases not matched to a gene: 0. The CDR3 extends over 13 amino acids. The V gene's germline CDR1 is MNHEY and CDR2 SMNVEV (reference sequence). CDR3 sequence reads: CASSLAGAYEQYF. CDR3 DNA: TGTGCCAGCAGTTTAGCGGGGGCCTACGAGCAGTACTTC.

The chain is built from TRBV6-5 and TRBJ2-7, with TRBD1 matching 8 bases. The V gene's germline CDR1 is MNHEY and CDR2 SVGAGI. The ends lost 10 bases at V and 7 bases at J; junction bases unmatched: 12. This CDR3 has 13 residues. CDR3 nucleotide sequence: TGTGCCACCCGAGGCACAGGGGGTTTAGAGCAGTACTTC. Residues: CATRGTGGLEQYF.

The chain uses TRBV28 and TRBJ1-5, with D tentatively TRBD1 (5 bases). Germline V gene data show CDR1 as MDHEN and CDR2 as SYDVKM. Trimming removed 6 bases from V and 3 bases from J, with 9 bases in between. The CDR3 has 13 residues. The CDR3 is CASRTGPNQPQHF. As DNA, the CDR3 is TGTGCCAGCAGAACAGGCCCCAATCAGCCCCAGCATTTT.

The chain carries TRBV2 and TRBJ2-7, with TRBD1 as a possible D gene (5 bases). V gave up 1 base and J gave up 6 bases, with 13 bases separating them. The CDR3 covers 14 residues. Germline V gives CDR1 SNHLY, CDR2 FYNNEI. The CDR3 reads CASSEGRALLEQYF. Written as DNA, the CDR3 is TGTGCCAGCAGTGAAGGCAGGGCCCTACTCGAGCAGTACTTC.

The rearrangement links TRBV6-6 to TRBJ2-7, with 10 positions matching TRBD2. The CDR3 is made up of 16 amino acids. The trim removed 4 bases at V and 4 bases at J, leaving 10 bases unmatched. Germline assignment: CDR1 MNHNY and CDR2 SVGAGI (reference sequence). The CDR3 loop reads CASSSPHGTSVYEQYF. The CDR3, as DNA: TGTGCCAGCAGTTCCCCCCACGGGACTAGCGTGTACGAGCAGTACTTC.